This T cell receptor beta chain is from a study of blood T cell repertoires in COVID-19. The CDR3 length is 19 residues. Germline lookup yields CDR1 SGHRS and CDR2 YFSETQ. With 1 base removed from V and 1 base from J, the gap between germline ends came to 18 bases. Measured with immunoSEQ multiplex PCR; TCRdb has only the in-frame clones, and not every one. Found here are 100,000 to 150,000 clones, over 80% of them singletons; the top ten hold under 3%. The rearrangement uses TRBV5-1 and TRBJ2-6, with D perhaps matching TRBD1 (6 bases). The sequenced sample consisted of peripheral blood. The origin of this receptor is a man aged 50 to 60 with active COVID-19. The CDR3 DNA reads as TGCGCCAGCAGCTTGATATCAGGGGTTGCCACTTCTGGGGCCAACGTCCTGACTTTC. Translating it yields CASSLISGVATSGANVLTF.